This TCR beta chain was sequenced during a study of blood T cell repertoires in COVID-19 (dated by TCRdb to the early 2020s). Background on the whole study: Collaborator samples came from the United States, Italy and Spain and covered acute and convalescent phases of COVID-19. The material from the prospective study consisted of cDNA or gDNA derived from T cells, B-cell-depleted T cells, or PBMCs. Samples were obtained from the ongoing ImmuneRACE study (first 160 participants) and from 950 to 1,500 subjects provided by 6 global collaborators. Subjects who had been exposed to COVID-19, were actively infected with it, or had recovered from it provided the deeply sampled blood TCRbeta repertoires that made up the dataset. A de-identified subject ID, COVID-19 status, age in years and sex were almost always included in the sample metadata. The repertoires were released in a freely available public database intended as a resource for research on the immune response to SARS-CoV-2. HLA class I and class II types, where available, came from metadata supplied by the sample provider rather than from assay-based typing.

The immunoSEQ Assay, a bias-controlled multiplex PCR, was used to amplify TCRbeta CDR3 regions from genomic DNA. The original pipeline was this. Within the assay, amplification of reference gene primers was used to estimate how many nucleated cells each sample contained. To quantify the absolute abundance of each unique TCRbeta CDR3 rearrangement, sequence reads were collapsed and filtered. For each sample, productive Simpson clonality was calculated as the square root of Simpson's diversity index over productive rearrangements. TCRdb stores this immuneACCESS table with in-frame sequences only. Part of the clones is absent; in the studies checked, under half of the shortfall reflects unresolved V genes, and no reason is known for the rest. The DNA gave D and trimming, while V, J and clone size come from that table. The sample table shows about 160,000 clones, and approximately 86% are seen once. The leading ten clones occupy roughly 3.9% of the sample.

The paper's findings and limits, for the study overall: How much clinical and demographic metadata was included differed by source and by participant, and the metadata was provided uncurated.

Participants in the prospective study were enrolled through a virtual design, were aged roughly 18 to 90 years, and lived in about two dozen United States geographic areas. Cohort assignment in the prospective study relied on participant-reported clinical history from a screening survey and a study questionnaire. Exposed participants had been in contact, within 2 weeks of entering the study, with a person who had a PCR-confirmed or clinician-diagnosed case of COVID-19. In the prospective study, whole blood, serum and a nasopharyngeal or oropharyngeal swab were collected from each participant by mobile phlebotomists. Prospective study participants could optionally give additional blood draws and questionnaires over an approximately 2-month period. Before DNA extraction, blood samples from the prospective study were shipped at room temperature or frozen. The germline V gene specifies SGDLS as CDR1 and YYNGEE as CDR2. The CDR3 holds 15 amino acids from the cysteine to the phenylalanine. The retained sequence is limited to the CDR3, 45 bases, with the frame set at the first base. V is pruned by 4 bases and J by 5 bases, leaving 8 bases of the junction without a gene match.

For this clone: It lacks a known antigen. Nothing much larger sits one base from this clone, and base qualities are not available.

This receptor chain uses TRBV9 and TRBJ1-1; 10 central bases correspond to TRBD1. The sample taken for sequencing was PBMCs or T cells enriched from blood (not recorded which). The TCR comes from a woman between 35 and 50 years old who had been exposed to COVID-19. The CDR3 corresponds to CASSPQDRGGTEAFF. In nucleotide form, the sequence is TGTGCCAGCAGCCCTCAGGACAGGGGGGGTACTGAAGCTTTCTTT.